This T cell receptor beta chain was observed in a study of T cell responses to AZD1222 COVID-19 vaccine. TCRdb keeps only in-frame clones here, not all; method: immunoSEQ multiplex PCR. The sample holds just under 90,000 clones, approximately 90% seen once. Findings and caveats of the study: Spike was spanned by vaccine-associated CD4 TCRs, with dominance at 160-218 and 743-854.

The CDR3 is made up of 12 amino acids. Trimming removed 2 bases at V and 7 bases at J, with 8 bases between. Looked up from germline, CDR1 is MNHNY and CDR2 is SVGAGI (reference sequence). In regard to this clone: Its specificity is not known.

The chain employs TRBV6-6 and TRBJ1-1, with D unresolved. Material: peripheral blood, obtained 28 days after the second AZD1222 dose. This TCR was sampled from an adult who received the AZD1222 COVID-19 vaccine. The CDR3 DNA sequence: TGTGCCAGCAGTTACCTGCTGGGTGAAGCTTTCTTT. This encodes CASSYLLGEAFF.